This TCR beta chain was obtained from a study of T cell responses to AZD1222 COVID-19 vaccine. Findings and limits, study-wide: Repertoires were collected only later (after the peak T cell response had occurred). CD4 TCRs linked to vaccination spanned spike, dominating at 160-218 and 743-854.

This clone was recorded once. The antigen remains undetermined. This table comes from immunoSEQ multiplex PCR, and its TCRdb copy is limited to in-frame clones, with some not included. Of about 180,000 clones listed, roughly 92% are singletons. The study pooled second doses at about 4 or about 12 weeks. This receptor was obtained from an adult who received the AZD1222 COVID-19 vaccine. Sample: peripheral blood, taken 28 days after the second AZD1222 dose.

CDR3 region: CASSEAADNSPLHF. The CDR3 DNA reads as TGTGCCAGCAGTGAAGCGGCAGACAATTCACCCCTCCACTTT. The rearrangement links TRBV6-4 to TRBJ1-6; D call uncertain. The CDR3 has 14 residues. CDR1 and CDR2 (germline): MRHNA, SNTAGT. Trimming took 3 bases from V and 7 from J, leaving 10 bases between them.